This T cell receptor beta chain was obtained from a study of shared clonotypes between healthy human individuals. Study details: Researchers assigned three CD4 naive, three CD4 memory, two CD8 naive and one CD8 memory plate to each donor.

Overall study findings and caveats: Sampling was confined to blood; repertoires within tissues likely differ.

The CDR3 covers 11 residues. V dropped 7 bases and J dropped 2 bases, with 9 bases sitting between them. CDR1 and CDR2 (germline): SQVTM, ANQGSEA. Remarks on this clone: What it recognizes is unknown.

As handled by the study authors: Quality scores were absent from the junction-only immunoSEQ sequences, so filtering differed. Sequencing used immunoSEQ multiplex PCR; TCRdb keeps in-frame clones, though not all of them. The D gene and trimming were derived from the DNA, and the V and J assignments and clone size from that table. The sample carries 950,000 to 1,300,000 clones, approximately 76% recorded once. The CD4+ fraction was divided into a CD45RA+ naive subset and a CD45RA-negative memory subset. The chain joins TRBV29-1 to TRBJ2-7; D ambiguous. The sequenced sample was memory CD4+ T cells sorted from blood. The subset here: CD45RA-negative fraction. The clonotype comes from a man aged 18-30 years in good health. CDR3 amino acids: CSGGSTYEQYF. The DNA of the CDR3 is TGCAGCGGCGGTAGTACCTACGAGCAGTACTTC.